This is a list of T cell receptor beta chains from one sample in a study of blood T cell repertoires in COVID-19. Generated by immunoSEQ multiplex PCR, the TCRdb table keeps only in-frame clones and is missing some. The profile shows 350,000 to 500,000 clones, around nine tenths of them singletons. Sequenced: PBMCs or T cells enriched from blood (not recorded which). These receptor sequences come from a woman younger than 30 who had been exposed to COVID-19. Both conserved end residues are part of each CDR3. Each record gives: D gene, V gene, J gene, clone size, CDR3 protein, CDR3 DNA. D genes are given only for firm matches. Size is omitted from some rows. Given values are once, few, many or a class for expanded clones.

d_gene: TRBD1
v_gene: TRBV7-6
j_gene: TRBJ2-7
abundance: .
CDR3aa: CASSLVQGAYEQYF
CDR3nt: TGTGCCAGCAGCTTAGTACAGGGGGCTTACGAGCAGTACTTC

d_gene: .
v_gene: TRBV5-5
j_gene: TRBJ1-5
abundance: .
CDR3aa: CASSLGGGSNQPQHF
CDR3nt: TGTGCCAGCAGCTTGGGTGGCGGAAGCAATCAGCCCCAGCATTTT

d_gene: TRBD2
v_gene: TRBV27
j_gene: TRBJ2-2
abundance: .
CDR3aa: CASSWGTSGSGELFF
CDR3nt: TGTGCCAGCAGTTGGGGAACTAGCGGGAGCGGGGAGCTGTTTTTT

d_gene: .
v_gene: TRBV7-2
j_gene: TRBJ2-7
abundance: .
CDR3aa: CASSPGSYEQYF
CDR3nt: TGTGCCAGCAGCCCAGGCTCCTACGAGCAGTACTTC

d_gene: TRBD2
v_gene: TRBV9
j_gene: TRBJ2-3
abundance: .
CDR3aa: CASSETGLAGGLKDTQYF
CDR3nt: TGTGCCAGCAGCGAGACGGGACTAGCGGGGGGGCTTAAAGATACGCAGTATTTT

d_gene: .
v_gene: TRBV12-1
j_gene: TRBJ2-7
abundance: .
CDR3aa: CASSPGAGQGRFSYEQYF
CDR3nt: TGTGCCAGCAGCCCGGGGGCCGGACAGGGGCGCTTCTCCTACGAGCAGTACTTC

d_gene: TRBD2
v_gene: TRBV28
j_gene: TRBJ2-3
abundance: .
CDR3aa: CASSFGAGDTDTQYF
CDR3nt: TGTGCCAGCAGTTTTGGGGCGGGGGACACAGATACGCAGTATTTT

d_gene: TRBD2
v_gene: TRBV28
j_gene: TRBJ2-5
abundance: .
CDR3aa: CASSSLGLALQETQYF
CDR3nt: TGTGCCAGCAGTTCCCTAGGACTAGCCCTCCAAGAGACCCAGTACTTC

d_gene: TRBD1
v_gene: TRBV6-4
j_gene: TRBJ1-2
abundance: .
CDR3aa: CASSDTGQAHYGYTF
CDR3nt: TGTGCCAGCAGTGACACCGGACAGGCCCACTATGGCTACACCTTC

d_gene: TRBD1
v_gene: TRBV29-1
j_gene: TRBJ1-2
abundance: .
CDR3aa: CSVEPDRDRGNYGYTF
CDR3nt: TGCAGCGTTGAACCTGACCGGGACAGGGGTAACTATGGCTACACCTTC

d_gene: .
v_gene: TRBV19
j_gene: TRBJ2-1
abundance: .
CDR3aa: CASSIWSSYNEQFF
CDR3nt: TGTGCCAGTAGTATCTGGAGCTCCTACAATGAGCAGTTCTTC

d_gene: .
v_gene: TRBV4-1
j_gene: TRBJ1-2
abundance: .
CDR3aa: CASSRELQEVYGYTF
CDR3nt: TGCGCCAGCAGCCGAGAACTCCAGGAGGTCTATGGCTACACCTTC

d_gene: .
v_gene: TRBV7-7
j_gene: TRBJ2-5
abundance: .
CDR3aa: CASSPVPGETQYF
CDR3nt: TGTGCCAGCAGCCCGGTACCAGGGGAGACCCAGTACTTC

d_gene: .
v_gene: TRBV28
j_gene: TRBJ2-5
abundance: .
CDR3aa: CASSLRRGETQYF
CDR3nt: TGTGCCAGCAGTTTGAGGAGGGGAGAGACCCAGTACTTC

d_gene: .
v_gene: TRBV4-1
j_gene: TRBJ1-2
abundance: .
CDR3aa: CASSQHFYGYTF
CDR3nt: TGCGCCAGCAGCCAGCACTTCTATGGCTACACCTTC

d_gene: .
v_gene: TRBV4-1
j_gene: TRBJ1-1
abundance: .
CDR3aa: CASSQERQNTEAFF
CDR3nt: TGCGCCAGCAGCCAAGAGCGTCAAAATACTGAAGCTTTCTTT

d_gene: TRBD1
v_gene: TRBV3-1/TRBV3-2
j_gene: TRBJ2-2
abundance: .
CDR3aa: CASSHWTGNTGELFF
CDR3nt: TGTGCCAGCAGCCACTGGACAGGGAACACCGGGGAGCTGTTTTTT

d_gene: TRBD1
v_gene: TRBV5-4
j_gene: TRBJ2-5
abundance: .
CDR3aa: CASSGPGQGKETQYF
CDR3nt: TGTGCCAGCAGCGGGCCGGGACAGGGGAAAGAGACCCAGTACTTC

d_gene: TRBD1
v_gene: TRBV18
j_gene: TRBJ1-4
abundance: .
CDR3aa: CASSIDRATNEKLFF
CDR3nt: TGTGCCAGCTCAATAGACAGGGCAACTAATGAAAAACTGTTTTTT

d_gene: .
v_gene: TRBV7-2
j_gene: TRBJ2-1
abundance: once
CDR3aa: CASSLLPGDYEQFF
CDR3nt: TGTGCCAGCAGCCTACTTCCGGGGGACTATGAGCAGTTCTTC

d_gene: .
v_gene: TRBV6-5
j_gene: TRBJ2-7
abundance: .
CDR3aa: CASSFSGSYEQYF
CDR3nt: TGTGCCAGCAGTTTTTCAGGGTCCTACGAGCAGTACTTC

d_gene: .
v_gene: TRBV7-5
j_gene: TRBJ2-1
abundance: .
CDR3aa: CARLRGWGYNEQFF
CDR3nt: TGTGCCAGACTGAGGGGGTGGGGGTACAATGAGCAGTTCTTC

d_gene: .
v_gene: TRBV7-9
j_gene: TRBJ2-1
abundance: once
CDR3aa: CASSLGGLPYNEQFF
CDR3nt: TGTGCCAGCAGCTTAGGCGGCCTACCGTACAATGAGCAGTTCTTC

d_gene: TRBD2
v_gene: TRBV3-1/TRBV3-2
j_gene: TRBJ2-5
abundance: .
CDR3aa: CASSQGVSSGGLETQYF
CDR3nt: TGTGCCAGCAGCCAAGGGGTGTCTAGCGGGGGCCTGGAGACCCAGTACTTC

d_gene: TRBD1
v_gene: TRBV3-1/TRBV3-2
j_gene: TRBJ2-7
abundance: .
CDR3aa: CASSRDRTYEQYF
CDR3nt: TGTGCCAGCAGCAGGGACAGGACCTACGAGCAGTACTTC

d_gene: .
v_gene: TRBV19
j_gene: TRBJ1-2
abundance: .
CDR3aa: CASSWTDNNYGYTF
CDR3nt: TGTGCCAGTAGTTGGACAGACAACAACTATGGCTACACCTTC

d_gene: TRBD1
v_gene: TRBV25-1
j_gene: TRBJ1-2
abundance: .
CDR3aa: CASTGTGEFYGYTF
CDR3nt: TGTGCCAGCACCGGAACAGGGGAATTCTATGGCTACACCTTC

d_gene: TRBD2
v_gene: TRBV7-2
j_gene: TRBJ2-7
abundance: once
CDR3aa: CASSFTGTSGKGEQYF
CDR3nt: TGTGCCAGCAGCTTCACCGGGACTAGCGGGAAGGGCGAGCAGTACTTC

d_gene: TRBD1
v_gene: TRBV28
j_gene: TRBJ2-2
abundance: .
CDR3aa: CASSTRDSQNTGELFF
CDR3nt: TGTGCCAGCAGTACCCGGGACAGTCAGAACACCGGGGAGCTGTTTTTT

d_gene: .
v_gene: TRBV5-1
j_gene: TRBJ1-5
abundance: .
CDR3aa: CASSLGDGRDNQPQHF
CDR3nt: TGCGCCAGCAGCTTGGGGGACGGGCGGGACAATCAGCCCCAGCATTTT

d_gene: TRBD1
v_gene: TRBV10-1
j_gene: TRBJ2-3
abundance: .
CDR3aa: CASGQGAFTDTQYF
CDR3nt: TGCGCCAGCGGACAGGGGGCCTTCACAGATACGCAGTATTTT

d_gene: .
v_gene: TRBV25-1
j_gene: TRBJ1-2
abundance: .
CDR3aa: CASSELEGYYTF
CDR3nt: TGTGCCAGCAGTGAATTGGAGGGCTACTACACCTTC

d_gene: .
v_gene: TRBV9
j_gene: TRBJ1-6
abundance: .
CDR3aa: CASSVAGVASPLHF
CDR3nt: TGTGCCAGCAGCGTAGCGGGGGTAGCTTCACCCCTCCACTTT

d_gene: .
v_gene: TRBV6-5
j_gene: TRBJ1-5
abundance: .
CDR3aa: CASSYGGMGNQPQHF
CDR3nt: TGTGCCAGCAGTTATGGGGGGATGGGTAATCAGCCCCAGCATTTT

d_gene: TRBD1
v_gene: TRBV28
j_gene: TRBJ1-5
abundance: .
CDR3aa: CASQTPGTGDSNQPQHF
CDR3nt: TGTGCCAGTCAGACCCCCGGGACAGGGGATAGCAATCAGCCCCAGCATTTT

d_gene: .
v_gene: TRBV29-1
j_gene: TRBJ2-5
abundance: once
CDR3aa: CSVEERRPQETQYF
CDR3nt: TGCAGCGTTGAAGAGCGGAGACCCCAAGAGACCCAGTACTTC

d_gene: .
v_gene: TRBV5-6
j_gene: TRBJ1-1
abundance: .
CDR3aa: CASSSDTLNTEAFF
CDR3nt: TGTGCCAGCAGTTCGGACACCCTGAACACTGAAGCTTTCTTT

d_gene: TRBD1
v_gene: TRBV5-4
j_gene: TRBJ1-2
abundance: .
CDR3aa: CASSYQDRDRVGYTF
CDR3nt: TGTGCCAGCAGCTATCAAGATCGGGACAGGGTTGGCTACACCTTC

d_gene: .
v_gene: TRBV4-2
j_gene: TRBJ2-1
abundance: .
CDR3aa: CASSQEGDTYNEQFF
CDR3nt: TGTGCCAGCAGCCAAGAAGGGGACACTTACAATGAGCAGTTCTTC

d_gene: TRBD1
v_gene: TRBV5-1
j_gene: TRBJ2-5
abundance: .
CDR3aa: CASSKTGNQETQYF
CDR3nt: TGCGCCAGCAGCAAGACAGGGAACCAAGAGACCCAGTACTTC

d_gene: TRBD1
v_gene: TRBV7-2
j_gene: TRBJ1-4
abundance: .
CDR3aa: CASSSGDRGLGEKLFF
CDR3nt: TGTGCCAGCAGCTCGGGGGACAGGGGGCTAGGTGAAAAACTGTTTTTT